The present TCR beta chain was sequenced within a study of shared clonotypes between healthy human individuals (dated by TCRdb to the early 2020s). Concerning the study at large: A couple of women and a few men aged 18 to 49 years were included in the cohort. The study deeply sequenced blood TCR repertoires of about 5 healthy adults to estimate repertoire size and the extent of clonotype sharing between individuals. To increase sequencing depth and limit assay-specific biases, different laboratories used diverse techniques to prepare libraries and sequence TCR repertoires. Per donor, leukapheresis produced somewhere between about 0.94 and 10 billion PBMCs. For each donor, CD4 naive and CD4 memory were each run on three plates, CD8 naive on two plates, and CD8 memory on one plate.

Using the deep immunoSEQ assay, TCR CDR3 regions were amplified from genomic DNA by multiplex PCR. For each cell subset, the extracted genomic DNA was distributed evenly across all wells of several immunoSEQ 96-well plates, and each plate served as one replicate. For sorted subsets, 150 to 250 ng genomic DNA, equal to about 30,000 T cell genomes, was loaded into each replicate PCR. Purified libraries were measured with a Qubit 3.0 fluorometer, size-checked on a Bioanalyzer 2100, and measured again with the KAPA Library Quantification kit. Each immunoSEQ 96-well plate was sequenced on its own single-read 150-cycle Illumina NextSeq 550 flow cell. The paper's processing steps were these. Because the immunoSEQ output held only junctional sequences and lacked quality scores, the filtering could not match the filtering applied to full-length reads. To assign V/J genes and CDR3, sequences were annotated against IMGT germline references using PyIR, a Python wrapper for IgBLAST v1.9. Reads were removed for weak V/J assignments (E-value above 1e-6), missing CDR3, stop codons, out-of-frame junctions, or ambiguous translated residues. V3J clonotypes were defined as sequences sharing the same inferred V gene, J gene, and CDR3 amino acid sequence. To compute the percentage overlap between repertoires, the number of shared unique clonotypes was divided by the size of the smaller repertoire. Richness of each repertoire was evaluated using RTK rarefaction, the Chao1 estimator, and Recon v2.1 estimates of unobserved clonotypes. For all TCRbeta clonotypes obtained by the gDNA method from a few donors, generation probabilities were computed with OLGA. Imported from immuneACCESS, the table was reduced by TCRdb to in-frame sequences with V and J called. These copies leave out some clones; in studies compared against another copy, an unresolved V gene accounts for under half, and the cause of the remainder is not known. V and J calls and clone size follow that table, whereas D and trimming were derived from the DNA. Counted in this sample were approximately 2.5 million clones; 80% to 95% of them appeared once. Roughly 0.39% of the sample belongs to the ten largest clones.

Taken from cysteine to phenylalanine, the CDR3 has 14 residues. The read is trimmed to its CDR3 DNA, 42 bases read in frame from base 1. V is reduced by 5 bases and J by 1 base, leaving a spacing of 9 bases between them. CDR1 is given as SNHLY and CDR2 as FYNNEI, both from the germline V gene. The investigation overall reported the following: Based on pairwise subsampling, the degree of clonotype sharing among donors was expected to be affected by sequencing depth. Because the study included a small number of donors, the genetic and exposure-history diversity represented was limited. Compared with non-shared clonotypes, clonotypes shared by all four sorted-subset donors had higher generation probabilities. Naive subsets generally had larger estimated clonotype richness than memory subsets did. Sampling was restricted to blood, and TCR repertoires in tissue are likely to differ from TCR repertoires in blood. Approximately 5% of naive CD4, roughly 3.6% of naive CD8, roughly 2.4% of memory CD4, and about 0.4% of memory CD8 clonotypes were shared across a handful of donors. Rarefaction of sorted-subset datasets indicated incomplete sequencing despite the large sequencing depth.

Donors were healthy HIV-negative adults with no recently reported acute infections or vaccinations. Every donor was a Caucasian adult residing in Nashville, Tennessee, USA. CD4+ T cells were enriched by magnetic negative selection, after which naive cells were positively selected on CD45RA and the negative fraction was taken as the memory subset. After blood collection by leukapheresis, PBMCs were isolated using Ficoll-Histopaque density gradient centrifugation and then cryopreserved in the vapor phase of liquid nitrogen. Analytical flow cytometry was used to check the purity and quantity of each magnetically sorted T cell population. Genomic DNA was isolated from each sorted fraction and quantified by UV absorbance on a Nanodrop 2000c. With respect to this clone: Which antigen it targets is not known. Per-base qualities were not stored, and no clone one base away is much larger.

This clonotype was obtained from a man between 18 and 35 years old in good health. Some clones in this sample may be carry-over from other donors' samples. The chain uses TRBV2 and TRBJ1-3; TRBD1 could be the D gene, as 6 bases match. The sequencing input was naive CD4+ T cells from PBMCs. The cell subset or site label, read with the paper, signifies: CD45RA+ positively selected. The nucleotide sequence is TGTGCCAGCAGTCTGGGGGCTTCTGGAAACACCATATATTTT. This translates into CASSLGASGNTIYF.